The present entry profiles one T cell receptor (beta chain) with its context. This CDR3 has 16 residues. J gave up 5 bases and V 4 bases, and 8 bases lay outside the gene matches. In germline, CDR1 is SGHTS, CDR2 YDEGEE. As originally analysed: For nucleated cells, counts were estimated from reference gene primer amplification. Produced via immunoSEQ multiplex PCR; TCRdb's table is partial and in-frame only. From that table come the V and J calls and clone size; the DNA was used to work out D and trimming. The sample consists of about 120,000 clones, less than 90% of them appearing once. This sample was taken from a study of blood T cell repertoires in COVID-19.

The specimen was peripheral blood. This TCR was recovered from a man aged 30 to 45 with acute or convalescent COVID-19. The chain couples TRBV5-8 to TRBJ1-6; TRBD1 aligns across 8 bases. The CDR3 spells CASSLAGGRDNSPLHF. CDR3 coding DNA: TGTGCCAGCAGCCTAGCAGGGGGCAGGGATAATTCACCCCTCCACTTT.